This T cell receptor (beta chain) was captured by sequencing in a study of blood T cells in healthy people across ages. Study-wide context: Capturing about one barcoded beta molecule per two T cells was achieved by template switching.

Primers used in a second PCR of roughly 6 to 12 cycles were a sample-barcoded 5' primer and a J-beta primer mix. A template-switch adaptor that had 12 random nucleotides put a tag on each cDNA molecule. Samples each returned at least 3 million CDR3-containing paired-end reads. TCRdb independently ran MiXCR on the 5' RACE reads; one entry per CDR3 protein. The repertoire holds 980,000 or so distinct CDR3 sequences, with roughly 52% as singletons. Looked up from germline, CDR1 is SEHNR and CDR2 is FQNEAQ (reference sequence). Trimming stripped 0 bases from V and 0 bases from J, with 9 bases between. The CDR3 is made up of 15 amino acids.

This sequence joins TRBV7-9 and TRBJ2-7; D may be TRBD1 (6 bases). The sequencing sample was made of blood. This receptor was taken from a man aged 30 to 39 in good health. This chain's CDR3 is CASSLAVTGSYEQYF. Written as DNA, the CDR3 is TGTGCCAGCAGCTTAGCAGTGACAGGCTCCTACGAGCAGTACTTC.